This TCR beta chain appears in the sequencing data of a study of a mutant IDH1 vaccine in newly diagnosed glioma. The trim removed 3 bases at V and 7 bases at J, leaving 3 bases unmatched. This CDR3 has 14 amino acids. Germline CDR1 MNHEY, CDR2 SMNVEV (reference sequence). About this clone itself: The antigen is unknown.

Repertoires were generated with immunoSEQ multiplex PCR, while TCRdb's copy carries only in-frame clones and drops some. The repertoire holds 70,000 to 90,000 clones, 91% seen once, with under 0.6% in the top ten. Time point of the sample: week 5, during vaccination. Every single dose of the vaccine, 300 ug of mutant IDH1 20-mer peptide, came with topical imiquimod. V gene TRBV27 combines with J gene TRBJ1-4; TRBD1 aligns across 9 bases. The clonotype originates from a woman in her fifties or sixties with glioma. The sample here was PBMCs, taken from a glioma patient whose treatment included an IDH1 peptide vaccine. The CDR3 DNA follows: TGTGCCAGCAGTTTCACAGGGGGCGGTGAAAAACTGTTTTTT. This codes for CASSFTGGGEKLFF.